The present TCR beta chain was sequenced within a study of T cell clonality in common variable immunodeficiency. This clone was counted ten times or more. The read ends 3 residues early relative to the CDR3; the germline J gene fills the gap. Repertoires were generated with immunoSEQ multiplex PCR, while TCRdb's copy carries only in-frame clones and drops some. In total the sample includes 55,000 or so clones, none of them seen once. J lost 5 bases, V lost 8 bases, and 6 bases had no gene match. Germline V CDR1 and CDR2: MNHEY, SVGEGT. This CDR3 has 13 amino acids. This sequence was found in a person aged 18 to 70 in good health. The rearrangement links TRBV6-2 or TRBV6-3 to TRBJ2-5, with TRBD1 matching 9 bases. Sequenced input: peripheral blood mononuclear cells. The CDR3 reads CASRGQGRETQYF. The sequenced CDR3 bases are TGTGCCAGCCGGGGACAGGGAAGGGAGACC.